This T cell receptor (beta chain) was captured in a study of T cell changes during pregnancy in multiple sclerosis. From germline, CDR1 is MNHNS and CDR2 SASEGT. There are 14 residues in the CDR3. V dropped 5 bases and J dropped 6 bases, with 16 bases sitting between them. This table comes from immunoSEQ multiplex PCR, and its TCRdb copy is limited to in-frame clones, with some not included. This table holds some 80,000 clones, 92% found once. The sequence was collected from a female donor with multiple sclerosis, enrolled in a pregnancy study. The sample in question was peripheral blood, obtained before pregnancy. This rearrangement joins TRBV6-1 to TRBJ1-1; weak D call: TRBD1 (6 bases). The CDR3 protein is CASSLRTEVAEAFF. The CDR3 coding sequence is TGTGCCAGCAGTCTCCGGACAGAAGTGGCTGAAGCTTTCTTT.